This TCR beta chain was recovered during a study of T-cell memory formation after mild COVID-19 listed by TCRdb under 2021. Background on the whole study: Most TCR sequence clusters were specific to one of the two donors. The cohort was made up of two young adult volunteers, one female and one male, who were previously healthy. In a couple of donors, T-cell clones that expanded and contracted after mild COVID-19 were followed by sequencing TCRalpha and TCRbeta repertoires longitudinally. The paper as a whole reports these results and caveats: Contracting CD4+ clones turned up mainly in the CM and EM memory subsets, whereas EMRA was where CD8+ clones were enriched. Some responding clones were detected in pre-infection memory, which suggested that pre-existing cross-reactive memory T cells had joined the SARS-CoV-2 response. Only two mild cases were covered by the study, and larger cohorts that include severe cases with pre-infection samples were considered necessary. Clones contracting from day 15 to 85 had balanced CD4/CD8 phenotypes, while a second wave expanding from day 15 to 37 was biased towards CD4+. SARS-CoV-2 specificity was not confirmed for the second-wave clones peaking on day 37.

The data were produced on an Illumina NovaSeq 6000. TCRalpha and TCRbeta cDNA libraries were built by 5'RACE with constant-segment primers, adding sample barcodes and unique molecular identifiers. RNA was extracted from every sample with Trizol reagent. Amplification of the libraries took two PCR steps, and the second step added a second sample barcode plus Illumina TruSeq adapters. Libraries were sequenced on an Illumina NovaSeq with 2 x 150 bp paired-end reads. As for the original processing: Reads were demultiplexed and collapsed into UMI-guided consensus sequences with migec v1.2.7. With mixcr v2.1.11, UMI consensuses were aligned to TRA and TRB V and J templates and assembled into clonotypes. A clonotype was counted as expanded or contracted only if both edgeR and NoisET called the change significant, with noise models trained on biological replicates. For edgeR calls, a false discovery rate-adjusted p below 0.01 and a log2 fold-change threshold of 1 were applied. As an exploratory analysis of dynamics, max-normalized trajectories of the 1000 most abundant clonotypes were examined by PCA with hierarchical clustering. Separately sequenced CD4+ and CD8+ repertoires were used to assign the CD4 or CD8 phenotype of responding clones. TCRdb cleaned the public reads at Q25 with fastp, built clones with MiXCR and kept in-frame beta chains. Entries that share a CDR3 protein sequence are merged under the most common genes and DNA. V and J calls and clone size were set by TCRdb, not the authors. The table for this sample lists about 130,000 distinct CDR3 sequences; over 15% of them were counted only once. The top ten constitute approximately 5.2% of the sample.

Reading from cysteine to phenylalanine, the CDR3 counts 15 amino acids. Only CDR3 DNA remains: 45 bases, in frame from the first base. Via the germline V gene (reference sequence), CDR1 is DFQATT and CDR2 SNEGSKA. The germline V end is reduced by 0 bases and the J end by 0 bases; junction bases left unmatched: 0. Ficoll-Paque density gradient centrifugation was used to isolate PBMCs. This clonotype was counted many times. Its antigen target is currently unknown. No clone much larger than this one lies a single base away; base qualities are absent. The rearranged segments are TRBV20-1 and TRBJ2-2; TRBD2 lines up with 8 middle nucleotides. This TCR derives from a man between 18 and 29 years old who had mild COVID-19 (a few samples of this study predate the infection). The sample titles of this study are shuffled in the database, so cell type and time point are left out; the donor was told from shared clones. Sample: PBMCs or a T cell subset sorted from them (not recorded which). The nucleotide sequence is TGCAGTGCTAGAGAGCGGGGGGCGAACACCGGGGAGCTGTTTTTT. Translation gives CSARERGANTGELFF.